The source of this T cell receptor beta chain is a study of T cell repertoires in ileal Crohn's disease. The overall study: At surgery, under 40% of patients smoked, with median disease duration 7.9 years.

In its sample, this clone was seen once. Per sample, roughly 500 nanograms of biopsy DNA were TCRB immunosequenced. Some clones are missing from TCRdb's copy, which holds only in-frame ones; the method was immunoSEQ multiplex PCR. The sample carries 4,500 to 5,500 clones, nearly 75% recorded once. The CDR3 sequence is 13 residues long. Deletions cut 7 bases from V and 4 bases from J, with 11 bases between. CDR1 and CDR2 (germline): SNHLY, FYNNEI. J is TRBJ1-5 and V is TRBV2; D not resolved. Sequencing input: ileal tissue. This sequence originates from an adult with Crohn's disease. CDR3: CASNIITNQPQHF. CDR3 DNA: TGTGCCAGCAATATAATCACTAATCAGCCCCAGCATTTT.